These 27 T cell receptor beta chains were sequenced from one sample in a study of molecular identifiers for immune sequencing clone quantification (dated by TCRdb to 2016 to 2018). The library was prepared using PCR. The sequencing machine was an Illumina HiSeq 4000. TCRdb cleaned the public reads at Q25 with fastp, built clones with MiXCR and kept in-frame beta chains. Entries that share a CDR3 protein sequence are merged under the most common genes and DNA. The sample includes roughly 71,000 distinct CDR3 sequences, with roughly 18% observed a single time. The top ten hold around 1.5% of the sample. The sample comprised naive CD8+ T cells from blood, with Jurkat cell RNA spiked in. Taken with the paper, the label for cell subset or site translates to: FACS-sorted CD8+CD4-CCR7+CD45RA+ naive T cells. The receptors originated from a human donor in good health. Some libraries in this study had Jurkat cell RNA spiked in.

This clonotype has a count of ten or more. J is TRBJ2-7 and V is TRBV10-3; 11 bases are shared with TRBD2. The germline gives CDR1 ENHRY, CDR2 SYGVKD. CDR3 length equals 14 residues. V was clipped by 10 bases and J by 2 bases; unmatched bases: 7. CDR3 loop: CATMGTSGPYEQYF. Written as DNA, the CDR3 is TGTGCCACCATGGGGACTAGCGGACCCTACGAGCAGTACTTC.

As for this clonotype: An end of the junction does not agree with germline; a read error may underlie this. The V and J genes are TRBV7-9 and TRBJ1-5, with D possibly being TRBD1 (6 bases). CDR1 is SEHNR, CDR2 FQNEAQ, per germline (reference sequence). This CDR3 is built from 14 residues. The CDR3 reads CASGLGGNNQSQHF. As DNA, the CDR3 is TGTGCCAGCGGCTTAGGGGGAAACAATCAGTCCCAGCATTTT.

This clonotype was counted at least ten times. V is TRBV27 and J is TRBJ2-7; tentatively, D is TRBD1 or TRBD2 (6 bases each). The CDR3 consists of 15 residues. The V and J ends lost 5 bases and 4 bases respectively, with 18 bases between them. The germline CDR1 and CDR2 sequences are MNHEY and SMNVEV (reference sequence). The chain's CDR3 is CASSPSIGGRYEQYF. CDR3 nucleotide sequence: TGTGCCAGCAGTCCCTCGATAGGGGGGCGGTACGAGCAGTACTTC.

This clonotype has ten or more counts. The rearrangement uses TRBV7-8 and TRBJ2-1; 8 bases are a match to TRBD2. The CDR3 is 16 residues long. Losses at the gene ends were 0 bases for V and 5 bases for J; bases not matched to a gene: 6. Germline CDR1 SGHVS, CDR2 FQNEAQ. CDR3 nucleotide sequence: TGTGCCAGCAGCTTAGCAGGGACTAGTCAAGACAATGAGCAGTTCTTC. Protein product: CASSLAGTSQDNEQFF.

Ten or more counts support this clonotype. V is TRBV9 and J is TRBJ1-2; D may be TRBD1 (5 bases). The CDR3 loop spans 16 amino acids. Germline V gene sequence: CDR1 SGDLS, CDR2 YYNGEE. V was shortened by 4 bases and J by 8 bases, with 24 bases between the two germline ends. CDR3 sequence: CASSPSRAGTNRGYTF. The DNA of the CDR3 is TGTGCCAGCAGCCCCTCTAGGGCAGGTACTAACAGGGGCTACACCTTC.

This rearrangement joins TRBV7-6 to TRBJ1-4; no clear D gene. The CDR3 consists of 15 residues. Germline V CDR1 and CDR2: SGHVS, FNYEAQ. V lost 1 base and J 4 bases, leaving 10 bases between the germline ends. CDR3 amino acids: CASSLESGINEKLFF. The DNA for the CDR3 is TGTGCCAGCAGCTTAGAGTCCGGCATTAATGAAAAACTGTTTTTT.

For this clonotype: At one boundary the junction diverges from the germline segment, which might be a read error. The rearrangement uses TRBV7-2 and TRBJ2-1; D could derive from TRBD1 or TRBD2 (5 bases each). This CDR3 is built from 14 residues. CDR1 and CDR2 from the germline V gene are SGHTA and FQGNSA. CDR3 in DNA: TGTGCCAGCAGCTTATATCTTCGGGGCAATGAGCGGTTCTTC. As protein: CASSLYLRGNERFF.

A remark on this clonotype: One end of the junction does not line up with germline, which may come from a read error. The V and J genes are TRBV10-2 and TRBJ2-1, with 12 nucleotides matching TRBD2. This CDR3 is built from 16 residues. The germline gives CDR1 WSHSY, CDR2 SAAADI. The CDR3 protein is CAGSEWRLAGVSEQFF. The DNA for the CDR3 is TGCGCCGGCAGTGAGTGGCGACTAGCGGGAGTCAGTGAGCAGTTCTTC.

The chain carries TRBV11-2 and TRBJ2-1, with 9 bases fitting TRBD2. Germline assignment: CDR1 SGHAT and CDR2 FQNNGV. The CDR3 runs 16 residues. Losses at the gene ends were 2 bases for V and 7 bases for J; bases not matched to a gene: 9. The CDR3 nucleotides read TGTGCCAGCAGCTTATCTAGCGGGACCTGGATGAATGAGCAGTTCTTC. Translation gives CASSLSSGTWMNEQFF.

With regard to this clonotype: Its ends do not fully match the called genes, so a read error is possible. This chain joins TRBV20-1 and TRBJ2-7; D ambiguous. CDR1 DFQATT and CDR2 SNEGSKA come from the germline V gene (reference sequence). The CDR3 is 13 amino acids. DNA of the CDR3: TGCAGTGCTAGTGAAGGAATCTCCTACGAGCAGTGCTTC. This gives the protein CSASEGISYEQCF.

V gene TRBV7-8 combines with J gene TRBJ2-3, with D maybe TRBD2 (6 bases). The CDR3 length is 16 residues. Trimming took 4 bases from V and 1 from J, leaving 15 bases between them. CDR1 is SGHVS, CDR2 FQNEAQ, per germline. The CDR3, as DNA: TGTGCCAGCAGCTCGAGGACCTGCGGGGGCACAGATACGCAGTATTTT. Its protein is CASSSRTCGGTDTQYF.

In the case of this clonotype: One end of the junction is discordant with germline, which a read error may explain. The chain carries TRBV4-3 and TRBJ1-4; no clear D. This CDR3 region has 17 residues. The germline V gene has CDR1 LGHNA and CDR2 YSLEER. The CDR3 nucleotides read TGCGCCAGCAGCCAAGATGTCCAAGGAGTCACTAATGAAAAACCGTTTTTT. It codes for CASSQDVQGVTNEKPFF.

Comment on this clonotype: A much larger clone sits a single nucleotide away, making a read error possible. V gene TRBV29-1 combines with J gene TRBJ1-3; TRBD1 agrees at 7 bases. The CDR3 totals 14 residues. CDR1 and CDR2 (germline): SQVTM, ANQGSEA. This chain's CDR3 is CSVQGESTGTTIYF. The DNA for the CDR3 is TGCAGCGTTCAGGGGGAATCTACTGGAACCACCATATATTTT.

The J gene is TRBJ1-1, the V gene TRBV7-8, with D possibly matching TRBD1 (5 bases). The germline V gene has CDR1 SGHVS and CDR2 FQNEAQ. This CDR3 contains 17 residues. Trimming shortened V by 5 bases and J by 1 base, and 20 bases separated the two germline ends. CDR3 DNA sequence: TGTGCCAGCAGCGAGACGGGGGGGGGAGACCGGAACACTGAAGCTTTCTTT. This translates into CASSETGGGDRNTEAFF. The full variable domain, with the rest looked up from reference TRBV7-8 and TRBJ1-1, is GAGVSQSPRYKVAKRGQDVALRCDPISGHVSLFWYQQALGQGPEFLTYFQNEAQLDKSGLPSDRFFAERPEGSVSTLKIQRTQQEDSAVYLCASSETGGGDRNTEAFFGQGTRLTVV.

This clonotype was seen ten or more times. The genes are TRBV20-1 and TRBJ2-5; 8 bases are shared with TRBD2. Germline V gives CDR1 DFQATT, CDR2 SNEGSKA (reference sequence). The CDR3 totals 16 residues. V gave up 0 bases and J gave up 2 bases; unmatched junction bases: 8. The CDR3 DNA reads TGCAGTGCTAGAGAGCTAGCGGGCAAGACACAAGAGACCCAGTACTTC. Translation: CSARELAGKTQETQYF.

Points on this clonotype: A much larger clonotype is one base distant, so this may be a read error. The chain employs TRBV20-1 and TRBJ1-4; 7 bases fit TRBD1. J gave up 0 bases and V 3 bases, and 22 bases lay outside the gene matches. Germline-derived CDR1 and CDR2 are DFQATT and SNEGSKA (reference sequence). The CDR3 contains 21 residues. CDR3 DNA: TGCAGTGCTAGGGGACCCTCTTTGTGTACAGGGGAAGTTCCAACTAATGAAAAACTGTTTTTT. Amino acid sequence: CSARGPSLCTGEVPTNEKLFF.

This clonotype was observed many times. The V and J genes are TRBV6-1 and TRBJ1-1; D gene uncertain. CDR3 size: 14 residues. CDR1 MNHNS and CDR2 SASEGT come from the germline V gene. Trimming cost V 2 bases and J 3 bases, with 10 bases left between them. CDR3 in DNA: TGTGCCAGCAGTGAACTAGGGTCGGACACTGAAGCTTTCTTT. This translates into CASSELGSDTEAFF.

The V and J genes are TRBV12-3 or TRBV12-4 and TRBJ2-6; D is perhaps TRBD1 (5 bases). This CDR3 region has 19 residues. V lost 4 bases to trimming and J lost 0 bases, with 19 bases between them. The DNA for the CDR3 is TGTGCCAGCAGTTCCTATTCGACAGACCCCCTCTCTGGGGCCAACGTCCTGACTTTC. It is translated as CASSSYSTDPLSGANVLTF.

This clonotype has a count of ten or more. The chain is built from TRBV12-3 or TRBV12-4 and TRBJ1-5; D might be TRBD1 (5 bases). Trimming removed 0 bases from V and 7 bases from J, with 10 bases in between. The CDR3 runs to 14 residues. CDR3 loop: CASSLAWGGQPQHF. The CDR3 DNA reads TGTGCCAGCAGTTTAGCTTGGGGCGGGCAGCCCCAGCATTTT.

To note about this clonotype: A single base separates this from a much larger clone, so it may be a read error. The chain carries TRBV6-2 or TRBV6-3 and TRBJ1-5; the D is unclear. The CDR3 has 18 amino acids. The germline gives CDR1 MNHEY, CDR2 SVGEGT. The V end was cut by 0 bases, the J end by 3 bases, with 18 bases between. This chain's CDR3 is CASSYSILLRSDNQPQHF. CDR3 in DNA: TGTGCCAGCAGTTACTCGATATTACTGAGGTCGGACAATCAGCCCCAGCATTTT.

This clonotype has at least ten counts. The genes are TRBV6-2 or TRBV6-3 and TRBJ2-2, with TRBD1 identical over 8 bases. Germline assignment: CDR1 MNHEY and CDR2 SVGEGT. Trimming at V came to 5 bases and at J to 7 bases, leaving 9 bases not matched to a gene. The CDR3 spans 15 residues. CDR3 region: CASSHPGTGIGELFF. The CDR3 DNA sequence: TGTGCCAGCAGTCATCCCGGGACAGGAATCGGGGAGCTGTTTTTT.

This clonotype was picked up many times. The rearrangement links TRBV13 to TRBJ2-1, with a possible D match to TRBD2 (6 bases). The V end lost 4 bases, the J end lost 0 bases, and 19 bases lay between the germline ends. CDR1 is PRHDT and CDR2 is FYEKMQ in the germline V gene (reference sequence). CDR3 length: 18 residues. The chain's CDR3 is CASSSPEIADFSYNEQFF. The DNA for the CDR3 is TGTGCCAGCAGCTCCCCAGAAATAGCGGATTTCTCCTACAATGAGCAGTTCTTC.

There are many counts of this clonotype. This chain links TRBV7-9 with TRBJ1-1; tentatively, D is TRBD1 (5 bases). The V gene lost 4 bases and the J gene lost 5 bases, with 14 bases spanning the gap. Germline-derived CDR1 and CDR2 are SEHNR and FQNEAQ (reference sequence). This CDR3 is built from 14 residues. For the CDR3, the DNA is TGTGCCAGCAGCTCGCCCCTCAGGGAGACTGAAGCTTTCTTT. It translates to CASSSPLRETEAFF.

This clonotype was seen many times. The V and J genes are TRBV7-8 and TRBJ1-5; TRBD1 might be the D (5 bases). The CDR3 consists of 20 residues. V gave up 0 bases and J gave up 0 bases, with 21 bases separating them. Germline CDR1 SGHVS, CDR2 FQNEAQ. CDR3 residues: CASSLARYGDFLNSNQPQHF. Written as DNA, the CDR3 is TGTGCCAGCAGCTTAGCGCGGTATGGGGACTTCCTAAATAGCAATCAGCCCCAGCATTTT.

This clonotype was seen at least ten times. The genes are TRBV12-3 or TRBV12-4 and TRBJ1-1; 7 positions agree with TRBD1. This CDR3 spans 13 amino acids. The V and J ends lost 6 bases and 5 bases, in that order; junction bases with no gene match: 6. CDR3 sequence (DNA): TGTGCCAGCAGGCAGGGGGTTGGGACTGAAGCTTTCTTT. Amino acid sequence: CASRQGVGTEAFF.

The chain joins TRBV5-1 to TRBJ2-1; TRBD2 is a possible D gene (6 bases). Germline assignment: CDR1 SGHRS and CDR2 YFSETQ. The CDR3 spans 16 residues. Between the trimmed V and J ends, which lost 3 bases and 9 bases, there was a span of 22 bases. CDR3 in DNA: TGCGCCAGCAGCTCCCCTGGGGGGACTTCGATAGTTGAGCAGTTCTTC. Amino acid sequence: CASSSPGGTSIVEQFF. The full variable domain, rest sourced from reference TRBV5-1 and TRBJ2-1, is KAGVTQTPRYLIKTRGQQVTLSCSPISGHRSVSWYQQTPGQGLQFLFEYFSETQRNKGNFPGRFSGRQFSNSRSEMNVSTLELGDSALYLCASSSPGGTSIVEQFFGPGTRLTVL.

There are many counts of this clonotype. CDR3 DNA: TGCAGTGCTAGTTCCTGGGCGAACACTGAAGCTTTCTTT. It is translated as CSASSWANTEAFF. The chain links TRBV20-1 to TRBJ1-1; D is undetermined. This CDR3 has 13 residues. Germline V gene lookup returns CDR1 DFQATT and CDR2 SNEGSKA (reference sequence). V was trimmed by 3 bases and J by 1 base, leaving 9 bases between them.